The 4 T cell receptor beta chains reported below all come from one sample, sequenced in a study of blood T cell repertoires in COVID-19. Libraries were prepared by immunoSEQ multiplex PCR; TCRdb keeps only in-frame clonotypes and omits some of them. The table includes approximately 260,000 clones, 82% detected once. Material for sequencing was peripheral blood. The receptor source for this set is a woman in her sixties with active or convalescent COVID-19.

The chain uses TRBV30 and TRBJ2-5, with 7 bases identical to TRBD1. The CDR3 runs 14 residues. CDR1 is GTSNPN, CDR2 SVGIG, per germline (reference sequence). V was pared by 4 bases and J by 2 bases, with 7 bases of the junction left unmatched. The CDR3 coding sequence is TGTGCCTGGATGAGGGGGCCCCTTCAAGAGACCCAGTACTTC. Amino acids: CAWMRGPLQETQYF.

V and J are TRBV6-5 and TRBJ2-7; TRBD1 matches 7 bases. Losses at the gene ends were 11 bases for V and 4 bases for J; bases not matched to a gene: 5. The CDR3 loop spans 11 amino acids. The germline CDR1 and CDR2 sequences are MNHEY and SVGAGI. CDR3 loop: CAGKTGYEQYF. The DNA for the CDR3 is TGTGCCGGGAAGACAGGGTACGAGCAGTACTTC.

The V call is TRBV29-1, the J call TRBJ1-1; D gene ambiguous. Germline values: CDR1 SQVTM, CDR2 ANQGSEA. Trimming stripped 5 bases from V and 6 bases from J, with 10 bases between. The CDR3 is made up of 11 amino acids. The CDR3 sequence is CSVFSRSEAFF. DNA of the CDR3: TGCAGCGTTTTCAGTCGTTCTGAAGCTTTCTTT.

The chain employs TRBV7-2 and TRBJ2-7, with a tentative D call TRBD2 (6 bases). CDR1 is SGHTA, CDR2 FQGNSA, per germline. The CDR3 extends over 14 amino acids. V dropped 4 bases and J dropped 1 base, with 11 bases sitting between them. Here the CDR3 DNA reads TGTGCCAGCAGCTGGGGGGTTAATTCCTACGAGCAGTACTTC. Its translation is CASSWGVNSYEQYF.